The 21 T cell receptor beta chains in this list originate from one sample, sequenced in a study of brain metastases from non-small cell lung cancer. Sequencing used immunoSEQ multiplex PCR; TCRdb keeps in-frame clones, though not all of them. This table holds 2,000 to 2,500 clones, over 75% found once. Material for sequencing was primary lung tumor tissue. The receptors stem from a donor aged 40 or older with non-small cell lung cancer.

Of note for this clone: Relative to the germline gene, one junction end is altered; a read error may explain this. This chain joins TRBV7-2 and TRBJ1-5; TRBD1 matches 8 bases. The germline gives CDR1 SGHTA, CDR2 FQGNSA. This CDR3 comprises 14 residues. The CDR3 DNA follows: TGTGCCAGCAGCTTTCCAGGGGGCCATCAGTCCCAGCATTTT. This encodes CASSFPGGHQSQHF.

As DNA, the CDR3 is TGTGCCAGCAGCTTGTCCCTCATGCCCGAGCAGTTCTTC. Protein sequence: CASSLSLMPEQFF. The rearrangement uses TRBV5-4 and TRBJ2-1; D gene unclear. CDR3 length: 13 residues. Deletions cut 1 base from V and 10 bases from J, with 12 bases between. CDR1 and CDR2 (germline): SGHNT, YYREEE (reference sequence). The complete variable domain, with remaining parts taken from reference TRBV5-4 and TRBJ2-1, reads ETGVTQSPTHLIKTRGQQVTLRCSSQSGHNTVSWYQQALGQGPQFIFQYYREEENGRGNFPPRFSGLQFPNYSSELNVNALELDDSALYLCASSLSLMPEQFFGPGTRLTVL.

This clone appeared a single time. J is TRBJ2-1 and V is TRBV6-1; a possible D gene is TRBD1 (5 bases). Germline assignment: CDR1 MNHNS and CDR2 SASEGT. CDR3 length equals 14 residues. The V and J ends lost 2 bases and 5 bases respectively, with 10 bases between them. Here the CDR3 reads CASSEIDSNNEQFF. The CDR3 bases are TGTGCCAGCAGTGAAATAGACAGCAACAATGAGCAGTTCTTC.

This clone was observed once. The V gene is TRBV6-2 or TRBV6-3, the J gene TRBJ1-1; 8 bases match TRBD1. Trimming at V came to 2 bases and at J to 5 bases, leaving 10 bases not matched to a gene. Germline CDR1 and CDR2: MNHEY and SVGEGT. The CDR3 totals 16 residues. In nucleotides, the CDR3 is TGTGCCAGCAGTTACGGGCAGGGGGCCCGGGAAACTGAAGCTTTCTTT. Translating gives CASSYGQGARETEAFF.

The rearrangement joins TRBV19 to TRBJ1-5; D unresolved. CDR1 and CDR2 (germline): LNHDA, SQIVND (reference sequence). This CDR3 has 14 amino acids. V lost 2 bases and J lost 6, with 11 bases in between. CDR3 sequence (DNA): TGTGCCAGTAGTATACAGTTGAGGGTTCAGCCCCAGCATTTT. Protein: CASSIQLRVQPQHF.

CDR3 DNA sequence: TGTGCCAGCAGCCCGAGGCCTAGCACAGATACGCAGTATTTT. As protein: CASSPRPSTDTQYF. The chain uses TRBV9 and TRBJ2-3; D remains unclear. The CDR3 has 14 amino acids. From germline, CDR1 is SGDLS and CDR2 YYNGEE. V lost 4 bases to trimming and J lost 0 bases, with 9 bases between them.

This rearrangement joins TRBV20-1 to TRBJ2-3; TRBD2 aligns across 11 bases. Per the germline V gene, CDR1 is DFQATT and CDR2 is SNEGSKA (reference sequence). CDR3 length: 15 amino acids. Germline trimming cut 3 bases from V and 4 bases from J; bases unmatched to any gene: 6. The CDR3 sequence is CSASLSTSGADTQYF. Written as DNA, the CDR3 is TGCAGTGCTAGTTTGTCGACTAGCGGGGCAGATACGCAGTATTTT.

V is TRBV6-5 and J is TRBJ2-2, with a weak D call TRBD2 (6 bases). The length of the CDR3 is 13 residues. V lost 10 bases and J lost 7, with 16 bases in between. CDR1 and CDR2 (germline): MNHEY, SVGAGI. This CDR3 is CATGDFGRGELFF. In DNA, the CDR3 is TGTGCCACCGGGGACTTCGGTCGCGGGGAGCTGTTTTTT.

V is TRBV3-1 (or the pseudogene TRBV3-2) and J is TRBJ1-5, with D uncertain. The CDR3 totals 13 residues. Germline V gene sequence: CDR1 LGHDT, CDR2 YNNKEL (reference sequence). V dropped 1 base and J dropped 4 bases, with 5 bases sitting between them. The CDR3 DNA sequence: TGTGCCAGCAGCCAAGGGGGAAATCAGCCCCAGCATTTT. This translates into CASSQGGNQPQHF.

This chain connects TRBV5-1 to TRBJ2-3; 14 bases line up with TRBD2. The CDR3 extends over 15 amino acids. The germline V gene encodes CDR1 SGHRS and CDR2 YFSETQ. Trimming removed 2 bases from V and 5 bases from J; junction bases left unmatched: 1. This CDR3 is CASSFGTSGGDTQYF. CDR3 in DNA: TGCGCCAGCAGCTTCGGGACTAGCGGGGGAGATACGCAGTATTTT.

CDR3 amino acids: CASSLESSEYNEQFF. The CDR3 DNA reads TGCGCCAGCAGCTTGGAGTCTAGCGAGTACAATGAGCAGTTCTTC. V and J are TRBV5-1 and TRBJ2-1, with D possibly being TRBD2 (6 bases). CDR1 SGHRS and CDR2 YFSETQ come from the germline V gene. Between the trimmed V and J ends, which lost 0 bases and 4 bases, there was a span of 11 bases. The CDR3 is 15 residues long. Drawing the rest from reference TRBV5-1 and TRBJ2-1, the complete variable domain is KAGVTQTPRYLIKTRGQQVTLSCSPISGHRSVSWYQQTPGQGLQFLFEYFSETQRNKGNFPGRFSGRQFSNSRSEMNVSTLELGDSALYLCASSLESSEYNEQFFGPGTRLTVL.

The chain uses TRBV19 and TRBJ1-2; 9 nucleotides agree with TRBD1. CDR1 and CDR2 from the germline V gene are LNHDA and SQIVND (reference sequence). This CDR3 has 13 amino acids. V trimming: 7 bases; J trimming: 7 bases; junction bases outside the gene matches: 7. Written as DNA, the CDR3 is TGTGCCAGTACCTACGGGACAGGGTTTGGCTACACCTTC. This codes for CASTYGTGFGYTF.

Of note for this clone: A read error may explain this, as a much larger clone is one base away. The sample contains more than one DNA sequence encoding this CDR3. The chain couples TRBV12-5 to TRBJ2-5, with 7 bases fitting TRBD2. This CDR3 comprises 16 residues. Germline assignment: CDR1 LGHNT and CDR2 FRNRAP. Trimming cost V 1 base and J 2 bases; bases outside gene matches: 7. CDR3 sequence: CASGLEAGYFQETQYF. For the CDR3, the DNA is TGTGCTAGTGGTTTGGAAGCGGGGTACTTTCAAGAGACCCAGTACTTC.

This chain connects TRBV28 to TRBJ2-7, with TRBD1 identical over 9 bases. Looked up from germline, CDR1 is MDHEN and CDR2 is SYDVKM. The CDR3 is 15 amino acids. Germline trimming cut 7 bases from V and 1 base from J; bases unmatched to any gene: 8. The CDR3 region has the DNA TGTGCCAGCAACAGACGGACAGGGGAATCCTACGAGCAGTACTTC. Protein: CASNRRTGESYEQYF.

V and J are TRBV6-6 and TRBJ2-3, with D perhaps matching TRBD1 or TRBD2 (6 bases each). The CDR3 is 14 residues long. Trimming removed 4 bases at V and 6 bases at J, with 14 bases between. The germline CDR1 and CDR2 sequences are MNHNY and SVGAGI (reference sequence). The CDR3 DNA is TGTGCCAGCAGTTGGGGGGCCCGGGCGGATACGCAGTATTTT. Its protein product is CASSWGARADTQYF.

This rearrangement joins TRBV2 to TRBJ2-3, with D possibly being TRBD2 (6 bases). Germline V lookup: CDR1 SNHLY, CDR2 FYNNEI. This CDR3 has 12 amino acids. The CDR3 DNA reads TGTGGTTCGGGACTCCTAGGAGATACGCAGTATTTT. Protein product: CGSGLLGDTQYF.

The chain links TRBV19 to TRBJ2-1; TRBD1 matches at 9 bases. Germline CDR1 is LNHDA and CDR2 is SQIVND (reference sequence). The CDR3 contains 13 residues. V lost 6 bases, J lost 8 bases, and 5 bases stayed unmatched. The CDR3 loop reads CASSGTGIHEQFF. The CDR3 DNA follows: TGTGCCAGTAGCGGGACAGGGATCCATGAGCAGTTCTTC.

This clone was detected once. This chain joins TRBV18 and TRBJ2-5; D is ambiguous. CDR3 length: 13 residues. V dropped 2 bases and J dropped 3 bases, with 7 bases sitting between them. Germline values: CDR1 KGHSH, CDR2 LQKENI. CDR3 residues: CASSPSPEETQYF. CDR3 bases: TGTGCCAGCTCACCAAGTCCAGAAGAGACCCAGTACTTC.

J is TRBJ2-7 and V is TRBV29-1; D is uncertain. The CDR3 loop spans 12 amino acids. Germline V gene sequence: CDR1 SQVTM, CDR2 ANQGSEA. V dropped 5 bases and J dropped 1 base, with 9 bases sitting between them. CDR3 loop: CSVTLQSYEQYF. CDR3 bases: TGCAGCGTTACCCTCCAGTCCTACGAGCAGTACTTC.

A remark on this clone: Given a much more abundant clone one base away, this may be a read error. The same CDR3 can be traced to other DNA sequences in this sample. The chain combines TRBV12-3 or TRBV12-4 with TRBJ1-2; D gene uncertain. This CDR3 comprises 13 residues. CDR3 loop: CASTVHVDYGYTF. DNA of the CDR3: TGTGCCAGCACCGTACATGTGGACTATGGCTATACCTTC.

The V gene is TRBV7-9, the J gene TRBJ1-5; D remains unclear. The CDR3 has 13 amino acids. Trimming removed 5 bases at V and 2 bases at J, with 7 bases between. Germline V gene sequence: CDR1 SEHNR, CDR2 FQNEAQ (reference sequence). This chain's CDR3 is CASSVDGNQPQHF. The CDR3 bases are TGTGCCAGCAGCGTGGACGGCAATCAGCCCCAGCATTTT. Filled out from reference TRBV7-9 and TRBJ1-5, the complete variable domain reads DTGVSQNPRHKITKRGQNVTFRCDPISEHNRLYWYRQTLGQGPEFLTYFQNEAQLEKSRLLSDRFSAERPKGSFSTLEIQRTEQGDSAMYLCASSVDGNQPQHFGDGTRLSIL.